The 13 T cell receptor beta chains listed next were all sequenced from one sample in a study of T cells after yellow fever vaccination. MiXCR was run by TCRdb on the 5' RACE reads, yielding one entry per CDR3 protein. This table holds some 120,000 distinct CDR3 sequences, about 7% found once. Sequenced here: CD4+ T cells sorted from PBMCs, sampled about 10 days after the first yellow fever vaccination. Receptors were obtained from a man younger than 35 who received the YFV17D yellow fever vaccine.

The sample holds many counts of this clonotype. The V gene is TRBV7-2, the J gene TRBJ2-5; TRBD1 matches 8 bases. CDR3 length: 16 amino acids. V was clipped by 5 bases and J by 4 bases; unmatched bases: 12. Germline V gene data show CDR1 as SGHTA and CDR2 as FQGNSA. The CDR3 loop is CASSPQGTGRSETQYF. The CDR3 region has the DNA TGTGCCAGCAGCCCACAGGGGACAGGCCGCTCAGAGACCCAGTACTTC.

This clonotype showed up many times. The chain combines TRBV27 with TRBJ1-4, with 10 bases identical to TRBD1. The CDR3 runs 15 residues. V lost 6 bases, J lost 8 bases, and 9 bases stayed unmatched. Per the germline V gene, CDR1 is MNHEY and CDR2 is SMNVEV (reference sequence). The CDR3 nucleotides read TGTGCCAGCAGCTTGACAGGGGGCCGCGGGGAAAAACTGTTTTTT. Its protein product is CASSLTGGRGEKLFF.

Remarks on this clonotype: One base away lies a much larger clone, so this may be a sequencing read error. Here the CDR3 omits its conserved ending phenylalanine or tryptophan, so a read error is the likely source. The J gene is TRBJ2-2, the V gene TRBV20-1; D ambiguous. V was shortened by 5 bases and J by 6 bases, with 19 bases between the two germline ends. Per germline, CDR1 DFQATT and CDR2 SNEGSKA (reference sequence). The CDR3 has 15 amino acids. CDR3 nucleotide sequence: TGCAGTGCTGTAAGAGGCAGGCCGGACGCCGGGGAGCTGTTTTAT. It codes for CSAVRGRPDAGELFY.

This clonotype was observed a few times. The rearrangement links TRBV30 to TRBJ2-4; 7 nucleotides line up with TRBD2. J gave up 6 bases and V 4 bases, and 9 bases lay outside the gene matches. The germline CDR1 and CDR2 sequences are GTSNPN and SVGIG (reference sequence). This CDR3 is 14 amino acids long. The DNA for the CDR3 is TGTGCCTGGAATGTGAAAGCGGGGACAAACATTCAGTACTTC. Its protein product is CAWNVKAGTNIQYF.

This clonotype was counted at least ten times. The rearrangement joins TRBV7-2 to TRBJ1-5; no clear D. Germline V lookup: CDR1 SGHTA, CDR2 FQGNSA. The germline V and J ends were trimmed by 1 base and 5 bases, with 18 bases remaining between them. The CDR3 contains 17 residues. The CDR3 bases are TGTGCCAGCAGCTTAGGGCCGTCGGGCAGAGGATATCAGCCCCAGCATTTT. Translated, it gives CASSLGPSGRGYQPQHF.

This clonotype has ten or more counts. The V call is TRBV11-3, the J call TRBJ2-1; D is possibly TRBD2 (5 bases). This CDR3 is 15 amino acids long. The V gene's germline CDR1 is SGHNT and CDR2 YENEEA. Trimming took off 5 bases at V and 0 bases at J, with 11 bases between the two ends. CDR3 DNA sequence: TGTGCCAGCAGCCCTGACGGGGTCTCCTACAATGAGCAGTTCTTC. Residues: CASSPDGVSYNEQFF. Complete variable domain (other parts from reference TRBV11-3 and TRBJ2-1): EAGVVQSPRYKIIEKKQPVAFWCNPISGHNTLYWYLQNLGQGPELLIRYENEEAVDDSQLPKDRFSAERLKGVDSTLKIQPAELGDSAVYLCASSPDGVSYNEQFFGPGTRLTVL.

At least ten counts were recorded for this clonotype. The rearrangement links TRBV20-1 to TRBJ2-3; D call uncertain. The CDR3 covers 12 residues. Trimming shortened V by 4 bases and J by 3 bases, and 8 bases separated the two germline ends. Germline-derived CDR1 and CDR2 are DFQATT and SNEGSKA (reference sequence). The CDR3 bases are TGCAGTGCTACAAGGACGACAGATACGCAGTATTTT. This translates into CSATRTTDTQYF.

In its sample, this clonotype was seen many times. The chain uses TRBV3-1 and TRBJ2-1; no definite D call. This CDR3 spans 14 amino acids. Trimming removed 4 bases at V and 5 bases at J, with 12 bases between. Germline V CDR1 and CDR2: LGHDT, YNNKEL (reference sequence). In DNA, the CDR3 is TGTGCCAGCAGCCCCCCCGGACGGGACAATGAGCAGTTCTTC. It specifies CASSPPGRDNEQFF.

This clonotype has a count of ten or more. The chain employs TRBV5-1 and TRBJ2-5, with 8 bases identical to TRBD1. This CDR3 region has 17 residues. V gave up 6 bases and J gave up 2 bases; unmatched junction bases: 15. Per germline, CDR1 SGHRS and CDR2 YFSETQ. This chain's CDR3 is CASTPRAGTGGQETQYF. Here the CDR3 DNA reads TGCGCCAGCACCCCTCGGGCAGGGACAGGCGGTCAAGAGACCCAGTACTTC.

This clonotype has at least ten counts. The CDR3 loop is CSARVERENYGYTF. CDR3 DNA: TGCAGTGCTAGAGTAGAGAGAGAAAACTATGGCTACACCTTC. The V and J genes are TRBV20-1 and TRBJ1-2, with D unclear. The V gene lost 1 base and the J gene lost 2 bases, with 11 bases spanning the gap. The germline CDR1 and CDR2 sequences are DFQATT and SNEGSKA (reference sequence). The CDR3 consists of 14 residues.

This clonotype was observed many times. The chain joins TRBV5-1 to TRBJ1-1; D remains unclear. Trimming left V 4 bases short and J 6 bases short, with 19 bases between. The germline CDR1 and CDR2 sequences are SGHRS and YFSETQ. This CDR3 has 15 amino acids. In nucleotides, the CDR3 is TGCGCCAGCAGCGCCGGAATGGGCGAGGTGGCTGAAGCTTTCTTT. Its translation: CASSAGMGEVAEAFF.

The CDR3 region is CATSDSREETQYF. The CDR3 region has the DNA TGTGCCACCAGTGATTCGCGGGAGGAGACCCAGTACTTC. V and J are TRBV24-1 and TRBJ2-5; 7 bases agree with TRBD2. The CDR3 contains 13 residues. Germline-derived CDR1 and CDR2 are KGHDR and SFDVKD. After removal of 2 bases from V and 5 bases from J, the junction contained 1 base not matched to a gene.

This clonotype was found many times. V gene TRBV6-1 combines with J gene TRBJ1-1, with D unclear. The CDR3 loop spans 14 amino acids. V was cut by 7 bases and J by 1 base, with 13 bases left in between. Germline CDR1 and CDR2: MNHNS and SASEGT. CDR3 in amino acids: CASKARYGNTEAFF. The CDR3 bases are TGTGCCAGCAAGGCTCGATACGGGAACACTGAAGCTTTCTTT.